This T cell receptor beta chain is drawn from a study of T cell responses to AZD1222 COVID-19 vaccine. This CDR3 has 14 amino acids. V shed 5 bases, J shed 1 base, and the junction held 4 bases outside the gene matches. The germline gives CDR1 MGHDK, CDR2 SYGVNS. Method: immunoSEQ multiplex PCR; TCRdb's copy keeps in-frame clones and lacks some. The sample shows about 70,000 clones, around 85% of them seen only once. The chain employs TRBV25-1 and TRBJ1-1; the match to TRBD1 covers 7 bases. The source material was peripheral blood, sampled on day 0 of AZD1222 vaccination. The source of this sequence is an adult in good health. CDR3 region: CASSTRTGNTEAFF. The CDR3 DNA is TGTGCCAGCAGTACTCGGACAGGGAACACTGAAGCTTTCTTT.